The clone carrying this TCR beta chain was counted a few times. As yet, its antigen is unknown. The data belong to a study of T cells in Graves' hyperthyroidism and ophthalmopathy. Study summary: Peripheral blood was collected at initial diagnosis, before any treatment.

TCR beta CDR3 sequences were amplified from RNA transcripts. Initially, a first-round RT-PCR of the TCR CDR3 employed the HTBI primer set. TCRdb independently ran MiXCR on the multiplex PCR reads; one entry per CDR3 protein. Of around 300,000 distinct CDR3 sequences in the sample, about 13% are singletons; the top ten hold around 32%. Study-level points and caveats: Blood samples included most of the expanded thyroid clonotypes exceeding 0.001.

Ophthalmopathy in the patients scored at least 3 on Clinical Activity Score and at least 4 on NOSPECS grade, lasting under 3 months. Source material for PBMCs was over 8 ml fresh peripheral blood. This TCR was sampled from a woman aged 40 to 50 with Graves' ophthalmopathy. The sample was blood.

The CDR3 region is CASRTGTASNYGYTF. DNA of the CDR3: TGTGCCAGTAGGACCGGGACAGCATCAAACTATGGCTACACCTTC. The chain has TRBV19 and TRBJ1-2, with 7 bases identical to TRBD1. The CDR3 runs to 15 residues. V was pared by 6 bases and J by 2 bases, with 9 bases of the junction left unmatched. CDR1 and CDR2 from the germline V gene are LNHDA and SQIVND (reference sequence).